This T cell receptor (beta chain) was sequenced in a study of monozygotic twins with inflammatory bowel disease. Germline V gene lookup returns CDR1 SGHTA and CDR2 FQGNSA. The CDR3 spans 16 residues. Study-level findings and limits: Researchers report that IBD patients shared fewer clonotypes with others than healthy twins, especially amid disease activity.

TCR libraries each used 3,500 to 4,000 ng of total RNA. TCRalpha and TCRbeta cDNA underwent two nested PCRs of around 15 and 9 cycles. From the 5' RACE reads, TCRdb lists one entry per CDR3 protein and no DNA. The sample's table shows approximately 330,000 distinct CDR3 sequences. In the case of this clonotype: No antigen is known for it.

This TCR was recovered from a human donor with ulcerative colitis or Crohn's disease, or a healthy co-twin of an affected twin (not recorded which). This sequence joins TRBV7-2 and TRBJ2-7; no DNA is available, so the TRBD1 call from TCRdb remains unchecked. Sequenced: blood. CDR3 sequence: CASSLAAGTGGYEQYF.